The clone carrying this T cell receptor beta chain was observed a single time. TCRdb keeps only in-frame clones here, not all; method: immunoSEQ multiplex PCR. The sample yields about 140,000 clones, just under 85% seen once. This specimen belongs to a study of blood T cell repertoires in COVID-19. The CDR3 is 12 residues long. V lost 6 bases to trimming and J lost 5 bases, with 10 bases between them. The TCR was taken from a woman aged 45-65 years with acute COVID-19. What was sequenced was PBMCs or T cells enriched from blood (not recorded which). The chain employs TRBV12-3 or TRBV12-4 and TRBJ1-2; D is unresolved. The CDR3, as DNA: TGTGCCAGCAGCCCGGGGATTTATGGCTACACCTTC. Protein product: CASSPGIYGYTF.